Sequencing of this T cell receptor beta chain was carried out in a study of cytomegalovirus exposure and HLA in healthy donors. Per the germline V gene, CDR1 is MGHRA and CDR2 is YSYEKL. Between the trimmed V and J ends, which lost 2 bases and 0 bases, there was a span of 10 bases. This CDR3 is built from 15 residues. Every donor was a healthy person donating bone marrow. The PCR employed 60 Vbeta primers together with 13 Jbeta primers. Libraries were prepared by immunoSEQ multiplex PCR; TCRdb keeps only in-frame clonotypes and omits some of them. This table holds around 130,000 clones, roughly 88% found once.

Sequencing was performed on PBMCs. This chain links TRBV4-1 with TRBJ1-1, with D tentatively TRBD1 (6 bases). This TCR came from a woman aged 18-30 years in good health and CMV-seropositive. The CDR3 sequence is CASSQTGTLNTEAFF. CDR3 in DNA: TGCGCCAGCAGCCAAACCGGGACACTGAACACTGAAGCTTTCTTT.